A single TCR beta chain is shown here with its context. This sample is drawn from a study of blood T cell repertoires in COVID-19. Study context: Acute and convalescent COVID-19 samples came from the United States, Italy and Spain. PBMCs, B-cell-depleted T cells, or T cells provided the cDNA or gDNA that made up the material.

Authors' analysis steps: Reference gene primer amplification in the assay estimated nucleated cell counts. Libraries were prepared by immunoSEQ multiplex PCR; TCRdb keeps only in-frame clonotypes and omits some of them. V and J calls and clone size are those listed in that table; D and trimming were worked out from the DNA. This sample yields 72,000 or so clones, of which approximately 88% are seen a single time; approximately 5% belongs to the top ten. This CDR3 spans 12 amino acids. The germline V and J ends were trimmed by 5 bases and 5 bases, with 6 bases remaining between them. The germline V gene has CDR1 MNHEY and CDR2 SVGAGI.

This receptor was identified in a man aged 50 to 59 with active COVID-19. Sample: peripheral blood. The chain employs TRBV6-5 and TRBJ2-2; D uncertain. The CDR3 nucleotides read TGTGCCAGCAGTATACTTACCGGGGAGCTGTTTTTT. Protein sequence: CASSILTGELFF.